These T cell receptor beta chains were read from a single sample in a study of OX40 agonist ivuxolimab in advanced cancers. The method was immunoSEQ multiplex PCR; TCRdb's version includes in-frame clones alone and lacks a portion of them. The data show fewer than 65,000 clones, 79% seen once. The sequences come from CD4+ or CD8+ T cells sorted from blood, collected in a trial of the OX40 agonist ivuxolimab. All receptors come from an adult with an advanced solid tumor such as melanoma, head and neck, liver or kidney cancer. Each CDR3 is given with its conserved first and last residue. Fields, in order: J gene, clone size, D gene, V gene, CDR3 protein, CDR3 DNA. The D gene is left open where the match is weak. For some rows the clone size is stated as once, few or many, or as a class when expanded; others skip it.

TRBJ2-1	NA	TRBD2	TRBV7-9	CASSLVIGLAYNEQFF	TGTGCCAGCAGCTTAGTGATTGGACTAGCCTACAATGAGCAGTTCTTC
TRBJ2-7	NA	TRBD1	TRBV2	CASRWGQGASYEQYF	TGTGCCAGCAGATGGGGACAGGGGGCATCCTACGAGCAGTACTTC
TRBJ2-7	once	TRBD2	TRBV9	CASSVEGTGTRYEQYF	TGTGCCAGCAGCGTAGAGGGCACCGGGACTAGATACGAGCAGTACTTC
TRBJ2-1	NA	TRBD2	TRBV7-3	CASSPWTSGAAGGEQFF	TGTGCCAGCAGCCCCTGGACTAGCGGGGCCGCGGGGGGTGAGCAGTTCTTC
TRBJ2-1	NA	NA	TRBV30	CAWSVAIAGHEQFF	TGTGCCTGGAGTGTAGCTATAGCCGGGCATGAGCAGTTCTTC
TRBJ2-3	NA	NA	TRBV29-1	CSVASIGGFDTQYF	TGCAGCGTTGCCTCCATCGGAGGGTTTGATACGCAGTATTTT
TRBJ2-2	NA	NA	TRBV19	CASSWAGFTGELFF	TGTGCCAGTAGTTGGGCGGGGTTCACCGGGGAGCTGTTTTTT
TRBJ2-5	NA	NA	TRBV5-5	CASSSQDYVLQETQYF	TGTGCCAGCAGCTCCCAGGATTATGTATTACAAGAGACCCAGTACTTC
TRBJ1-3	NA	NA	TRBV10-3	CAISETPRTETGNTIYF	TGTGCCATCAGTGAGACACCGCGGACAGAAACTGGAAACACCATATATTTT
TRBJ2-7	once	TRBD1	TRBV7-9	CASSSTLVGTGDSSYEQYF	TGTGCCAGCAGCTCCACACTCGTAGGGACAGGGGATTCCTCCTACGAGCAGTACTTC
TRBJ2-6	NA	NA	TRBV18	CASSPGANVLTF	TGTGCCAGCTCACCTGGGGCCAACGTCCTGACTTTC
TRBJ1-5	few	NA	TRBV7-2	CASSFSPRQPQHF	TGTGCCAGCAGCTTTAGTCCAAGGCAGCCCCAGCATTTT
TRBJ1-4	NA	NA	TRBV9	CASSVATNEKLFF	TGTGCCAGCAGCGTAGCCACTAATGAAAAACTGTTTTTT
TRBJ2-2	few	NA	TRBV9	CASSPNTGELFF	TGTGCCAGCAGCCCGAACACCGGGGAGCTGTTTTTT
TRBJ2-2	NA	NA	TRBV11-2	CASSLVNPNTGELFF	TGTGCCAGCAGCTTGGTTAACCCAAACACCGGGGAGCTGTTTTTT
TRBJ2-4	NA	TRBD2	TRBV2	CASSFGTSGSSGAKNIQYF	TGTGCCAGCAGTTTCGGGACTAGCGGGAGCAGTGGGGCCAAAAACATTCAGTACTTC
TRBJ2-7	once	TRBD1	TRBV27	CASSLTGTVTYEQYF	TGTGCCAGCAGTTTAACCGGGACAGTCACCTACGAGCAGTACTTC
TRBJ2-3	few	TRBD1	TRBV11-3	CASSAGQGRTDTQYF	TGTGCCAGCAGCGCCGGACAGGGAAGGACAGATACGCAGTATTTT
TRBJ1-2	once	TRBD1	TRBV28	CASSLAGGDGYTF	TGTGCCAGCAGTCTTGCAGGGGGCGATGGCTACACCTTC
TRBJ2-1	NA	TRBD2	TRBV11-3	CASSLVGREEEQFF	TGTGCCAGCAGCTTAGTTGGGCGGGAGGAAGAGCAGTTCTTC
TRBJ2-7	NA	TRBD2	TRBV6-6	CASSDGASGVYEQYF	TGTGCCAGCAGCGACGGGGCTAGCGGAGTCTACGAGCAGTACTTC
TRBJ2-3	NA	NA	TRBV19	CASRLSLAGITDTQYF	TGTGCCAGTAGGCTGTCCCTGGCGGGAATCACAGATACGCAGTATTTT
TRBJ2-1	few	NA	TRBV5-1	CASSPGQRNNEQFF	TGCGCCAGCAGCCCCGGACAGAGAAACAATGAGCAGTTCTTC
TRBJ1-4	NA	NA	TRBV5-4	CASSLARFGPTNEKLFF	TGTGCCAGCAGCTTGGCAAGATTTGGACCTACTAATGAAAAACTGTTTTTT
TRBJ2-2	NA	NA	TRBV5-4	CASSLDRSLETGELFF	TGTGCCAGCAGCTTAGACAGGTCCCTGGAGACCGGGGAGCTGTTTTTT
TRBJ2-3	NA	NA	TRBV5-1	CASTPWADGADTQYF	TGCGCCAGCACTCCCTGGGCGGATGGGGCAGATACGCAGTATTTT
TRBJ2-3	NA	TRBD1	TRBV7-2	CASSFAGGGDTQYF	TGTGCCAGCAGCTTCGCAGGGGGCGGGGATACGCAGTATTTT
TRBJ1-4	NA	NA	TRBV27	CASSLIQGRGTNEKLFF	TGTGCCAGCAGTTTAATCCAGGGACGGGGAACTAATGAAAAACTGTTTTTT
TRBJ1-1	once	NA	TRBV19	CASLGGARGTEAFF	TGTGCCAGTTTAGGGGGGGCCCGGGGCACTGAAGCTTTCTTT
TRBJ2-3	NA	NA	TRBV29-1	CSVGTSTDTQYF	TGCAGCGTCGGGACGAGCACAGATACGCAGTATTTT
TRBJ2-7	few	TRBD1	TRBV18	CASSTDRGFVEQYF	TGTGCCAGCTCAACAGACAGGGGGTTTGTAGAGCAGTACTTC
TRBJ2-7	NA	NA	TRBV28	CASSLGRAGEQYF	TGTGCCAGCAGTTTAGGCAGGGCCGGAGAGCAGTACTTC
TRBJ1-1	NA	NA	TRBV5-4	CASRLGTEAFF	TGTGCCAGCAGACTGGGCACTGAAGCTTTCTTT
TRBJ1-2	NA	NA	TRBV29-1	CSDRDATYGYTF	TGCAGCGACCGGGACGCAACCTATGGCTACACCTTC
TRBJ1-5	NA	TRBD1	TRBV27	CASSLRAGGLAGNQPQHF	TGTGCCAGCAGTTTAAGGGCAGGGGGCCTAGCTGGCAATCAGCCCCAGCATTTT
TRBJ2-1	few	TRBD2	TRBV30	CAWRDLAELREHEQFF	TGTGCCTGGAGAGATCTAGCGGAGCTAAGGGAGCATGAGCAGTTCTTC
TRBJ1-1	few	NA	TRBV27	CASSLSRNTEAFF	TGTGCCAGCAGTTTATCGCGGAACACTGAAGCTTTCTTT
TRBJ2-2	once	NA	TRBV5-6	CASSLIGTGELFF	TGTGCCAGCAGCTTAATCGGGACCGGGGAGCTGTTTTTT
TRBJ2-2	NA	NA	TRBV9	CASSVPLDDNTGELFF	TGTGCCAGCAGCGTACCCTTAGACGATAACACCGGGGAGCTGTTTTTT
TRBJ1-3	NA	NA	TRBV7-9	CASSLVGSGNTIYF	TGTGCCAGCAGCTTAGTCGGCTCTGGAAACACCATATATTTT
TRBJ2-3	NA	NA	TRBV7-9	CASSLMADTQYF	TGTGCCAGCAGCTTAATGGCAGATACGCAGTATTTT
TRBJ2-3	NA	TRBD1	TRBV7-3	CASSPRETGADTQYF	TGTGCCAGCAGCCCTCGTGAGACAGGGGCAGATACGCAGTATTTT
TRBJ1-4	NA	NA	TRBV9	CASSVGGSNNEKLFF	TGTGCCAGCAGCGTAGGGGGCAGTAATAATGAAAAACTGTTTTTT
TRBJ1-2	NA	NA	TRBV19	CASRFGSGALYGYTF	TGTGCCAGTAGATTTGGTTCGGGAGCCCTTTACGGCTACACCTTC
TRBJ2-7	few	TRBD2	TRBV5-1	CASSLLKGRAEQYF	TGCGCCAGCAGCCTGCTGAAGGGGAGGGCCGAGCAGTACTTC
TRBJ2-2	NA	NA	TRBV5-1	CASSLALDGSTYFGELFF	TGCGCCAGCAGCTTGGCCTTAGACGGGTCTACGTATTTCGGGGAGCTGTTTTTT
TRBJ1-6	NA	TRBD1	TRBV11-2	CASSLAFGQGWGSPLHF	TGTGCCAGCAGCTTAGCATTCGGACAGGGTTGGGGTTCACCCCTCCACTTT
TRBJ2-7	NA	TRBD1	TRBV7-2	CASSSNRGREYEQYF	TGTGCCAGCAGCTCCAACAGGGGGCGCGAGTACGAGCAGTACTTC
TRBJ2-3	NA	NA	TRBV5-1	CASSLDATTQYF	TGCGCCAGCAGCTTGGACGCAACAACGCAGTATTTT
TRBJ2-7	NA	TRBD2	TRBV7-2	CASSLSLTSAYEQYF	TGTGCCAGCAGCTTGAGTCTGACTAGCGCCTACGAGCAGTACTTC
TRBJ2-2	NA	NA	TRBV4-1	CASSQWGDRSTGELFF	TGCGCCAGCAGCCAGTGGGGGGACAGAAGCACCGGGGAGCTGTTTTTT
TRBJ1-4	NA	NA	TRBV6-1	CASSAYRAPATNEKLFF	TGTGCCAGCAGTGCCTACAGGGCCCCTGCAACTAATGAAAAACTGTTTTTT
TRBJ1-5	few	NA	TRBV4-2	CASSLEQGSGQPQHF	TGTGCCAGCAGCCTAGAACAGGGTTCAGGTCAGCCCCAGCATTTT
TRBJ2-3	NA	NA	TRBV7-7	CASSLEWTDTQYF	TGTGCCAGCAGCTTAGAATGGACAGATACGCAGTATTTT
TRBJ2-2	NA	TRBD2	TRBV27	CASRVAGGPAGELFF	TGTGCCAGCAGGGTAGCGGGAGGGCCGGCCGGGGAGCTGTTTTTT